These 12 T cell receptor beta chains share one sample of origin, sequenced in a study of cytomegalovirus exposure and HLA in healthy donors. It was with 60 Vbeta and 13 Jbeta primers that the PCR ran. This table comes from immunoSEQ multiplex PCR, and its TCRdb copy is limited to in-frame clones, with some not included. The profile shows 110,000 or so clones, about 81% of them singletons. Sequenced sample: PBMCs. These receptors came from a woman between 40 and 50 years old in good health and CMV-seropositive.

The chain is built from TRBV18 and TRBJ2-6; D is perhaps TRBD2 (7 bases). The germline V gene encodes CDR1 KGHSH and CDR2 LQKENI. Between the trimmed V and J ends, which lost 1 base and 3 bases, there was a span of 13 bases. This CDR3 spans 17 amino acids. For the CDR3, the DNA is TGTGCCAGCTCACCACGCGGGGGCCCCGGTGGGGCCAACGTCCTGACTTTC. It codes for CASSPRGGPGGANVLTF. The full variable domain, its missing parts supplied by reference TRBV18 and TRBJ2-6, is NAGVMQNPRHLVRRRGQEARLRCSPMKGHSHVYWYRQLPEEGLKFMVYLQKENIIDESGMPKERFSAEFPKEGPSILRIQQVVRGDSAAYFCASSPRGGPGGANVLTFGAGSRLTVL.

The V and J genes are TRBV5-4 and TRBJ2-7; 11 bases match TRBD2. Trimming cost V 5 bases and J 5 bases; bases outside gene matches: 6. This CDR3 spans 14 amino acids. Germline CDR1 is SGHNT and CDR2 is YYREEE (reference sequence). CDR3 nucleotide sequence: TGTGCCAGCAGTCGTAGCGGGGGGGCCCACGAGCAGTACTTC. It codes for CASSRSGGAHEQYF.

The count of this clone is one. The chain is built from TRBV30 and TRBJ1-4; 8 bases are shared with TRBD1. The CDR3 is made up of 17 amino acids. Germline CDR1 GTSNPN, CDR2 SVGIG (reference sequence). Trimming cost V 3 bases and J 3 bases; bases outside gene matches: 12. CDR3 region: CAWRAGGGGLANEKLFF. CDR3 bases: TGTGCCTGGAGAGCAGGGGGCGGGGGTTTGGCTAATGAAAAACTGTTTTTT.

The CDR3 coding sequence is TGTGCCTGGAGCCCGGACAGGGTGGCCTATGGCTACACCTTC. As protein: CAWSPDRVAYGYTF. The chain couples TRBV30 to TRBJ1-2; 8 nucleotides align to TRBD1. Germline V gene lookup returns CDR1 GTSNPN and CDR2 SVGIG (reference sequence). The CDR3 consists of 14 residues. J was trimmed by 4 bases and V by 3 bases; bases with no gene match: 7.

This clone appeared a few times. The gene calls are TRBV5-1 and TRBJ1-1, with D possibly being TRBD1 (5 bases). This CDR3 spans 13 amino acids. Germline assignment: CDR1 SGHRS and CDR2 YFSETQ. With 7 bases removed from V and 0 bases from J, the gap between germline ends came to 10 bases. The CDR3 loop is CASDGGMNTEAFF. In nucleotides, the CDR3 is TGCGCCAGCGACGGGGGGATGAACACTGAAGCTTTCTTT.

The chain recombines TRBV6-5 with TRBJ2-1; TRBD2 aligns across 8 bases. The CDR3 covers 15 residues. With 5 bases clipped from V and 2 bases from J, the junction kept 5 bases outside the gene matches. The germline V gene has CDR1 MNHEY and CDR2 SVGAGI. The chain's CDR3 is CASSMGLVPYNEQFF. CDR3 nucleotides: TGTGCCAGCAGTATGGGACTAGTCCCCTACAATGAGCAGTTCTTC.

This clone occurred once. The V call is TRBV28, the J call TRBJ2-7; 7 bases line up with TRBD1. J gave up 3 bases and V 9 bases, and 8 bases lay outside the gene matches. The CDR3 contains 13 residues. Germline CDR1 is MDHEN and CDR2 is SYDVKM. DNA of the CDR3: TGTGCCAGTGGGACAGCGATAAACTACGAGCAGTACTTC. The encoded protein is CASGTAINYEQYF.

The chain combines TRBV18 with TRBJ1-2; 12 nucleotides line up with TRBD1. The J segment lost 2 bases and the V segment lost 3 bases, leaving 4 bases of the junction unmatched. Germline assignment: CDR1 KGHSH and CDR2 LQKENI. The length of the CDR3 is 16 residues. CDR3 bases: TGTGCCAGCTCACCCGGGACAGGGGGCCGGAACTATGGCTACACCTTC. This sequence encodes CASSPGTGGRNYGYTF.

This clone was picked up a small number of times. CDR3 nucleotide sequence: TGTGCCAGCAGCGGGATGACAGGGGTGGGGAACACTGAAGCTTTCTTT. This encodes CASSGMTGVGNTEAFF. This chain connects TRBV5-5 to TRBJ1-1; TRBD1 matches 8 bases. The V and J ends lost 4 bases and 1 base, in that order; junction bases with no gene match: 9. Germline V lookup: CDR1 SGHKS, CDR2 YYEKEE (reference sequence). The CDR3 contains 16 residues.

The chain couples TRBV18 to TRBJ2-5, with TRBD1 matching over 8 bases. The germline V gene has CDR1 KGHSH and CDR2 LQKENI. CDR3 length: 15 residues. The junction had 6 bases not matched to a gene; V was cut back by 4 bases and J by 2 bases. CDR3 residues: CASSQGTGAQETQYF. The CDR3, as DNA: TGTGCCAGCTCACAGGGGACAGGTGCGCAAGAGACCCAGTACTTC.

The chain links TRBV30 to TRBJ1-2, with 8 bases lining up with TRBD1. Germline lookup yields CDR1 GTSNPN and CDR2 SVGIG (reference sequence). Losses at the gene ends were 0 bases for V and 8 bases for J; bases not matched to a gene: 11. The CDR3 has 15 residues. The CDR3 coding sequence is TGTGCCTGGAGTGTATCTGTAGGACAGGGAAGGGGCTACACCTTC. The encoded protein is CAWSVSVGQGRGYTF.

This clone has a handful of counts. The V gene is TRBV6-1, the J gene TRBJ1-3, with 10 bases matching TRBD1. Germline CDR1 and CDR2: MNHNS and SASEGT. There are 15 residues in the CDR3. V shed 7 bases and J 3 bases; nucleotides not matched to a gene: 6. CDR3 bases: TGTGCCAGCAAGGGCGGGACAGGGGTTGGAAACACCATATATTTT. This gives the protein CASKGGTGVGNTIYF.